Listed here are 32 T cell receptor beta chains from one sample, sequenced in a study of T cell repertoires in cytomegalovirus infection. One entry per CDR3 protein results from TCRdb running MiXCR on the reads. The sample has about 360,000 distinct CDR3 sequences, about a sixth seen once; the top ten hold less than 9.5%. The source material was PBMCs. These receptors were collected from a human donor in good health (CMV status not recorded). Some clones in this sample may be carry-over from other donors' samples.

V usage is TRBV5-4 and J usage is TRBJ1-2, with a possible D match to TRBD1 (5 bases). Germline CDR1 and CDR2: SGHNT and YYREEE (reference sequence). The CDR3 loop spans 13 amino acids. The ends were cut back, 1 base at V and 3 bases at J, with 7 bases in the middle. The CDR3 sequence is CASSLSQDYGYTF. The CDR3 DNA is TGTGCCAGCAGCTTGTCACAGGACTATGGCTACACCTTC.

This chain links TRBV24-1 with TRBJ2-1; tentatively, D is TRBD2 (5 bases). Germline lookup yields CDR1 KGHDR and CDR2 SFDVKD. V was clipped by 7 bases and J by 9 bases, with 21 bases between them. CDR3 size: 15 residues. CDR3 sequence: CATSPGTRRGSEQFF. As DNA, the CDR3 is TGTGCCACCAGCCCCGGAACTAGGCGAGGTAGTGAGCAGTTCTTC.

This chain connects TRBV2 to TRBJ2-3; no definite D call. The CDR3 has 12 residues. V was shortened by 6 bases and J by 2 bases, with 6 bases between the two germline ends. CDR1 and CDR2 from the germline V gene are SNHLY and FYNNEI. DNA of the CDR3: TGTGCCAGCAGATTCGCCACAGATACGCAGTATTTT. It encodes CASRFATDTQYF.

This clonotype has at least ten counts. This chain connects TRBV7-9 to TRBJ1-4; D call uncertain. Germline V gives CDR1 SEHNR, CDR2 FQNEAQ (reference sequence). V was pared by 5 bases and J by 2 bases, with 15 bases between. This CDR3 contains 16 residues. CDR3 protein: CASSPAGRATNEKLFF. In nucleotides, the CDR3 is TGTGCCAGCAGCCCTGCCGGTCGGGCTACTAATGAAAAACTGTTTTTT.

The CDR3 protein is CASKMGGGTAEQFF. The DNA of the CDR3 is TGTGCCAGCAAAATGGGGGGGGGGACCGCTGAGCAGTTCTTC. The chain joins TRBV28 to TRBJ2-1; 7 bases align to TRBD2. Unmatched junction bases numbered 12, after V lost 7 bases and J lost 9 bases. From germline, CDR1 is MDHEN and CDR2 SYDVKM. The CDR3 totals 14 residues.

This clonotype was picked up many times. In DNA, the CDR3 is TGTGCCAGCAGAGGACAGGGCATCGTCTATGAGCAGTTCTTC. Translating it yields CASRGQGIVYEQFF. J is TRBJ2-1 and V is TRBV28; TRBD1 matches 8 bases. This CDR3 contains 14 residues. V lost 6 bases, J lost 8 bases, and 9 bases stayed unmatched. CDR1 is MDHEN, CDR2 SYDVKM, per germline. Together with reference TRBV28 and TRBJ2-1, the CDR3 gives the full variable domain: DVKVTQSSRYLVKRTGEKVFLECVQDMDHENMFWYRQDPGLGLRLIYFSYDVKMKEKGDIPEGYSVSREKKERFSLILESASTNQTSMYLCASRGQGIVYEQFFGPGTRLTVL.

A few counts support this clonotype. The chain employs TRBV20-1 and TRBJ2-1; no reliable D call. The CDR3 is 14 residues long. Per germline, CDR1 DFQATT and CDR2 SNEGSKA (reference sequence). With 1 base removed from V and 7 bases from J, the gap between germline ends came to 14 bases. CDR3 in DNA: TGCAGTGCTAGAGCCGCTTCCCTGGGGAATGAGCAGTTCTTC. Amino acid sequence: CSARAASLGNEQFF.

The CDR3 DNA reads as TGTGCCAGCAGCTTTCGCCACTACGAGCAGTACTTC. Translating it yields CASSFRHYEQYF. This sequence joins TRBV7-9 and TRBJ2-7; D is unresolved. With 3 bases removed from V and 3 bases from J, the gap between germline ends came to 6 bases. The germline V gene has CDR1 SEHNR and CDR2 FQNEAQ (reference sequence). CDR3 length: 12 amino acids.

The rearrangement links TRBV2 to TRBJ1-1; the D is unclear. The CDR3 is 13 amino acids. CDR1 and CDR2 (germline): SNHLY, FYNNEI. The V gene lost 3 bases and the J gene lost 0 bases, with 5 bases spanning the gap. CDR3 sequence reads: CASSEFVNTEAFF. CDR3 DNA: TGTGCCAGCAGTGAGTTTGTGAACACTGAAGCTTTCTTT. Combining the CDR3 with reference TRBV2 and TRBJ1-1 gives the whole variable domain EPEVTQTPSHQVTQMGQEVILRCVPISNHLYFYWYRQILGQKVEFLVSFYNNEISEKSEIFDDQFSVERPDGSNFTLKIRSTKLEDSAMYFCASSEFVNTEAFFGQGTRLTVV.

V is TRBV20-1 and J is TRBJ1-2, with TRBD1 as a possible D gene (5 bases). The CDR3 has 13 amino acids. Germline V gene lookup returns CDR1 DFQATT and CDR2 SNEGSKA (reference sequence). Between the trimmed V and J ends, which lost 1 base and 4 bases, there was a span of 10 bases. CDR3 loop: CSARVGVGYGYTF. The DNA for the CDR3 is TGCAGTGCTAGAGTGGGGGTTGGCTATGGCTACACCTTC.

The table lists this clonotype with a count of one. The V call is TRBV5-3, the J call TRBJ2-1; the D gene could be TRBD1 or TRBD2 (6 bases each). TRBV5-3 is annotated as an ORF whose role is uncertain. Trimming removed 8 bases at V and 6 bases at J, with 24 bases between. The CDR3 loop spans 16 amino acids. CDR3 in DNA: TGTGCCAGCAGCCCCGGGGGCGGTAGCGGATTCAATGAGCAGTTCTTC. It encodes CASSPGGGSGFNEQFF.

This clonotype has only a few counts. The chain couples TRBV7-2 to TRBJ2-3; D remains ambiguous. This CDR3 is built from 15 residues. Deletions cut 5 bases from V and 6 bases from J, with 18 bases between. Germline CDR1 reads SGHTA; CDR2 reads FQGNSA. Here the CDR3 reads CASSPGPDPPDTQYF. CDR3 in DNA: TGTGCCAGCAGCCCCGGACCCGACCCTCCTGATACGCAGTATTTT.

Many counts were recorded for this clonotype. The rearrangement links TRBV7-2 to TRBJ2-1, with a tentative D call TRBD1 (5 bases). Germline V gene lookup returns CDR1 SGHTA and CDR2 FQGNSA. The germline V and J ends were trimmed by 1 base and 4 bases, with 5 bases remaining between them. The CDR3 extends over 13 amino acids. CDR3 in DNA: TGTGCCAGCAGCTTAGGACAGTACAATGAGCAGTTCTTC. Protein sequence: CASSLGQYNEQFF.

This clonotype showed up many times. The rearrangement joins TRBV10-3 to TRBJ2-3, with 10 bases matching TRBD2. This CDR3 has 19 residues. Germline trimming cut 2 bases from V and 2 bases from J; bases unmatched to any gene: 13. CDR1 and CDR2 from the germline V gene are ENHRY and SYGVKD. The CDR3 reads CAISEPSGRSGFTTDTQYF. The CDR3 nucleotides read TGTGCCATCAGTGAGCCTAGCGGGAGATCGGGATTCACCACAGATACGCAGTATTTT.

This clonotype was seen a handful of times. The chain carries TRBV7-2 and TRBJ1-1, with a possible D match to TRBD1 (5 bases). The CDR3 has 13 residues. Germline V gene data show CDR1 as SGHTA and CDR2 as FQGNSA. With 5 bases removed from V and 4 bases from J, the gap between germline ends came to 11 bases. The chain's CDR3 is CASSLGPVTEAFF. The DNA of the CDR3 is TGTGCCAGCAGCCTGGGGCCGGTCACTGAAGCTTTCTTT. Full variable domain (outside the CDR3, taken from reference TRBV7-2 and TRBJ1-1): GAGVSQSPSNKVTEKGKDVELRCDPISGHTALYWYRQSLGQGLEFLIYFQGNSAPDKSGLPSDRFSAERTGGSVSTLTIQRTQQEDSAVYLCASSLGPVTEAFFGQGTRLTVV.

The V and J genes are TRBV7-2 and TRBJ1-2; no clear D gene. CDR1 and CDR2 from the germline V gene are SGHTA and FQGNSA. CDR3 length: 15 amino acids. V shed 5 bases and J shed 3 bases, with 16 bases lying between them. In DNA form, the CDR3 reads TGTGCCAGCAGCCCTTCATCGGTGGTTGACTATGGCTACACCTTC. It translates to CASSPSSVVDYGYTF.

This clonotype came up many times. This rearrangement joins TRBV12-3 or TRBV12-4 to TRBJ1-1; D is unresolved. Deletions cut 5 bases from V and 1 base from J, with 11 bases between. The CDR3 runs to 14 residues. The CDR3: CASSRREGNTEAFF. The CDR3 DNA is TGTGCCAGCAGTAGGAGAGAAGGGAACACTGAAGCTTTCTTT.

On this clonotype itself: Lacking the conserved final phenylalanine or tryptophan, this CDR3 likely reflects a read error. This chain connects TRBV14 to TRBJ1-1; a weak D match, TRBD1 (5 bases). In germline, CDR1 is SGHDN, CDR2 FVKESK. The length of the CDR3 is 14 residues. V gave up 5 bases and J gave up 2 bases, with 12 bases separating them. CDR3 region: CASSSLGGNTEAFS. The CDR3 DNA follows: TGTGCCAGCAGCAGTCTTGGGGGAAACACTGAAGCTTTCTCT.

V and J are TRBV5-6 and TRBJ2-1, with a tentative D call TRBD2 (6 bases). The CDR3 extends over 13 amino acids. The V end was cut by 4 bases, the J end by 8 bases, with 13 bases between. In germline, CDR1 is SGHDT, CDR2 YYEEEE. CDR3 loop: CASSPTSSDEQFF. The CDR3 coding sequence is TGTGCCAGCAGCCCGACTAGTTCGGATGAGCAGTTCTTC.

The V and J genes are TRBV19 and TRBJ2-1; 8 nucleotides match TRBD1. This CDR3 is 18 amino acids long. Germline V CDR1 and CDR2: LNHDA, SQIVND (reference sequence). The V and J ends lost 6 bases and 4 bases, in that order; junction bases with no gene match: 17. In DNA, the CDR3 is TGTGCCAGTAGGCCGACAGGGGCCCACGCCCTGGTATACAATGAGCAGTTCTTC. It encodes CASRPTGAHALVYNEQFF.

There are many counts of this clonotype. The chain joins TRBV7-2 to TRBJ2-5, with D tentatively TRBD1 (6 bases). The germline V gene encodes CDR1 SGHTA and CDR2 FQGNSA. V lost 0 bases and J lost 2, with 16 bases in between. The CDR3 contains 17 residues. CDR3 amino acids: CASSLAGSTGLQETQYF. The CDR3 DNA follows: TGTGCCAGCAGCTTAGCCGGATCGACAGGACTTCAAGAGACCCAGTACTTC.

The CDR3 region is CASSLAGGDGILYEQYF. Here the CDR3 DNA reads TGTGCCAGCAGCTTGGCGGGTGGCGATGGGATATTGTACGAGCAGTACTTC. The V and J genes are TRBV5-5 and TRBJ2-7; D uncertain. The ends were cut back, 0 bases at V and 4 bases at J, with 20 bases in the middle. The length of the CDR3 is 17 residues. Germline V gene data show CDR1 as SGHKS and CDR2 as YYEKEE (reference sequence).

This clonotype occurred a few times. CDR3 sequence: CSVEIPGDTDTQYF. In DNA form, the CDR3 reads TGCAGCGTTGAAATCCCGGGAGACACAGATACGCAGTATTTT. This rearrangement joins TRBV29-1 to TRBJ2-3; D possibly corresponds to TRBD2 (6 bases). The V gene lost 2 bases and the J gene lost 2 bases, with 11 bases spanning the gap. Germline V gives CDR1 SQVTM, CDR2 ANQGSEA. The CDR3 contains 14 residues.

This clonotype has only a few counts. The V gene is TRBV27, the J gene TRBJ1-6; no clear D gene. CDR3 length: 14 amino acids. Between the trimmed V and J ends, which lost 2 bases and 11 bases, there was a span of 13 bases. CDR1 MNHEY and CDR2 SMNVEV come from the germline V gene (reference sequence). CDR3 sequence: CASSLPRWYAPLHF. The CDR3 DNA follows: TGTGCCAGCAGTTTACCCCGGTGGTATGCACCCCTCCACTTT.

The sample holds many counts of this clonotype. The J gene is TRBJ1-1, the V gene TRBV7-8; 9 nucleotides line up with TRBD1. The CDR3 runs 16 residues. Germline V lookup: CDR1 SGHVS, CDR2 FQNEAQ. With 5 bases clipped from V and 0 bases from J, the junction kept 7 bases outside the gene matches. CDR3 protein: CASSRQGGYMNTEAFF. The CDR3 DNA is TGTGCCAGCAGCCGACAGGGGGGCTACATGAACACTGAAGCTTTCTTT.

This clonotype was counted many times. This sequence joins TRBV4-1 and TRBJ1-5, with a tentative D call TRBD1 (5 bases). The germline V gene encodes CDR1 MGHRA and CDR2 YSYEKL. This CDR3 is built from 13 residues. Trimming shortened V by 5 bases and J by 4 bases, and 9 bases separated the two germline ends. The CDR3 loop reads CASSWGGNQPQHF. In DNA form, the CDR3 reads TGCGCCAGCAGCTGGGGGGGTAATCAGCCCCAGCATTTT.

The rearrangement links TRBV28 to TRBJ2-5; D may be TRBD2 (6 bases). The CDR3 has 16 amino acids. CDR1 and CDR2 from the germline V gene are MDHEN and SYDVKM. The V end lost 3 bases, the J end lost 5 bases, and 19 bases lay between the germline ends. The CDR3 loop is CASSLHPGAGRETQYF. CDR3 sequence (DNA): TGTGCCAGCAGTTTGCACCCCGGGGCGGGACGGGAGACCCAGTACTTC.

This clonotype was seen at least ten times. V usage is TRBV7-2 and J usage is TRBJ2-1; 9 nucleotides match TRBD1. J gave up 2 bases and V 6 bases, and 5 bases lay outside the gene matches. The germline V gene encodes CDR1 SGHTA and CDR2 FQGNSA. This CDR3 comprises 15 residues. CDR3: CASSRDRDPYNEQFF. In nucleotides, the CDR3 is TGTGCCAGCAGTAGGGACAGGGATCCCTACAATGAGCAGTTCTTC. The full variable domain, with the rest looked up from reference TRBV7-2 and TRBJ2-1, is GAGVSQSPSNKVTEKGKDVELRCDPISGHTALYWYRQSLGQGLEFLIYFQGNSAPDKSGLPSDRFSAERTGGSVSTLTIQRTQQEDSAVYLCASSRDRDPYNEQFFGPGTRLTVL.

The chain couples TRBV2 to TRBJ1-5; TRBD1 might be the D (6 bases). Trimming pared 8 bases from V and 0 bases from J, leaving 8 bases between. Germline V CDR1 and CDR2: SNHLY, FYNNEI. The CDR3 is 13 amino acids. CDR3 bases: TGTGCCAGCCACAGGGTTAGCAATCAGCCCCAGCATTTT. Protein: CASHRVSNQPQHF.

This clonotype was observed at least ten times. The V gene is TRBV20-1, the J gene TRBJ2-3, with D possibly TRBD1 on 6 matching bases. The germline V gene encodes CDR1 DFQATT and CDR2 SNEGSKA (reference sequence). This CDR3 is built from 11 residues. V was cut by 1 base and J by 9 bases, with 8 bases left in between. The CDR3 is CSARVGQTQYF. CDR3 bases: TGCAGTGCTAGAGTCGGACAGACGCAGTATTTT.

The V call is TRBV7-2, the J call TRBJ2-5; either TRBD1 or TRBD2 may fit D (5 bases each). The germline V gene has CDR1 SGHTA and CDR2 FQGNSA. The CDR3 loop spans 15 amino acids. Deletions cut 5 bases from V and 5 bases from J, with 18 bases between. CDR3 amino acids: CASSTRPGDLETQYF. The CDR3 coding sequence is TGTGCCAGCAGCACACGTCCTGGGGACCTCGAGACCCAGTACTTC.

The table lists this clonotype with many counts. The rearrangement joins TRBV7-9 to TRBJ2-1; TRBD2 matches at 8 bases. CDR3 length equals 17 residues. Trimming cost V 5 bases and J 1 base; bases outside gene matches: 10. The germline CDR1 and CDR2 sequences are SEHNR and FQNEAQ (reference sequence). The CDR3 DNA sequence: TGTGCCAGCAGCCACACCGGGGGGGCAATATCCTACAATGAGCAGTTCTTC. It yields the protein CASSHTGGAISYNEQFF.